The next 21 T cell receptor beta chains were all read from a single sample in a study of a mutant IDH1 vaccine in newly diagnosed glioma (dated by TCRdb to the early 2020s). These receptors have no identified antigens. According to the study, the label for this sample's time point signals: week 47, end of study. Each vaccine dose was 300 ug of a 20-mer mutant IDH1 peptide in Montanide, given subcutaneously with topical imiquimod. Libraries were prepared through the immunoSEQ multiplex PCR assay. The source is immuneACCESS, and TCRdb retained only in-frame sequences with V and J called. Part of the clones is not carried over; for the studies checked, unresolved V genes explain less than half of this, and the remainder is unexplained. Recorded for this sample are nearly 50,000 clones; around 84% of them occurred a single time. Roughly 4.3% of the sample is taken by the ten largest. This material consisted of PBMCs, taken from a glioma patient whose treatment included an IDH1 peptide vaccine. Receptor source: a woman aged 30 to 39 with glioma. Some clones in this sample may be carry-over from other donors' samples.

J is TRBJ2-3 and V is TRBV5-1, with TRBD2 identical over 7 bases. Germline V gene data show CDR1 as SGHRS and CDR2 as YFSETQ. CDR3 length: 15 residues. J lost 4 bases, V lost 4 bases, and 9 bases had no gene match. The CDR3 here is CASSPTAGRADTQYF. CDR3 coding DNA: TGCGCCAGCAGCCCGACAGCGGGGAGGGCAGATACGCAGTATTTT.

This clone was detected only once. In DNA, the CDR3 is TGTGCCAGCAGCCCTCAGCGGTATAGTGACTATGGCTACACCTTC. Translated: CASSPQRYSDYGYTF. This chain links TRBV14 with TRBJ1-2; no clear D gene. The germline gives CDR1 SGHDN, CDR2 FVKESK. Trimming shortened V by 4 bases and J by 3 bases, and 15 bases separated the two germline ends. The CDR3 spans 15 residues.

This chain uses TRBV6-6 with TRBJ1-5; D ambiguous. The CDR3 is 11 amino acids. Deletions cut 7 bases from V and 9 bases from J, with 10 bases between. Germline loops: CDR1 MNHNY, CDR2 SVGAGI (reference sequence). The DNA for the CDR3 is TGTGCCAGCACCGTCTCGGGGCCCCAGCATTTT. Protein sequence: CASTVSGPQHF.

The chain has TRBV19 and TRBJ2-7; TRBD1 agrees at 9 bases. V lost 7 bases and J lost 7; bases outside the gene matches: 8. Per germline, CDR1 LNHDA and CDR2 SQIVND (reference sequence). The CDR3 sequence is 13 residues long. CDR3 coding DNA: TGTGCCAGTAATCACAGGGGGCAGAATGAGCAGTACTTC. Translated, it gives CASNHRGQNEQYF.

This rearrangement joins TRBV30 to TRBJ2-7, with no clear D. Trimming pared 0 bases from V and 2 bases from J, leaving 8 bases between. CDR1 is GTSNPN and CDR2 is SVGIG in the germline V gene (reference sequence). There are 13 residues in the CDR3. The CDR3 sequence: CAWSVAGPYEQYF. For the CDR3, the DNA is TGTGCCTGGAGTGTCGCTGGGCCCTACGAGCAGTACTTC. The full variable domain, its missing parts supplied by reference TRBV30 and TRBJ2-7, is SQTIHQWPATLVQPVGSPLSLECTVEGTSNPNLYWYRQAAGRGLQLLFYSVGIGQISSEVPQNLSASRPQDRQFILSSKKLLLSDSGFYLCAWSVAGPYEQYFGPGTRLTVT.

The chain combines TRBV10-1 with TRBJ2-1; 11 bases are a match to TRBD2. With 7 bases clipped from V and 2 bases from J, the junction kept 4 bases outside the gene matches. Germline assignment: CDR1 WNHNN and CDR2 SYGVQD (reference sequence). The CDR3 is 15 amino acids. This chain's CDR3 is CASTPTSGTYNEQFF. The CDR3, as DNA: TGCGCCAGCACCCCGACTAGCGGGACCTACAATGAGCAGTTCTTC.

This chain connects TRBV30 to TRBJ2-7; 9 bases line up with TRBD1. Trimming removed 8 bases from V and 3 bases from J; junction bases left unmatched: 8. Germline V CDR1 and CDR2: GTSNPN, SVGIG (reference sequence). The CDR3 loop spans 13 amino acids. This chain's CDR3 is CAHQSDRGYEQYF. CDR3 sequence (DNA): TGTGCCCACCAATCGGACAGGGGCTACGAGCAGTACTTC.

V gene TRBV6-1 combines with J gene TRBJ1-1; D gene unclear. V was cut by 6 bases and J by 1 base, with 12 bases left in between. This CDR3 region has 14 residues. CDR1 is MNHNS, CDR2 SASEGT, per germline. CDR3 in DNA: TGTGCCAGCAGCCGGACCCACGAGAACACTGAAGCTTTCTTT. Its protein is CASSRTHENTEAFF.

J is TRBJ1-5 and V is TRBV4-2; D may be TRBD1 (5 bases). Germline-derived CDR1 and CDR2 are LGHNA and YNFKEQ. The V and J ends lost 0 bases and 7 bases respectively, with 7 bases between them. The CDR3 contains 13 residues. The CDR3 protein is CASSQDGGQPQHF. CDR3 coding DNA: TGTGCCAGCAGCCAAGATGGGGGGCAGCCCCAGCATTTT.

The chain links TRBV27 to TRBJ2-7, with TRBD2 matching 12 bases. J lost 5 bases, V lost 5 bases, and 10 bases had no gene match. The CDR3 is 16 amino acids. Germline V gives CDR1 MNHEY, CDR2 SMNVEV (reference sequence). The CDR3 region is CASSLHRLAGEHEQYF. DNA of the CDR3: TGTGCCAGCAGTCTCCACCGACTAGCGGGAGAACACGAGCAGTACTTC.

This chain connects TRBV4-2 to TRBJ1-5; 7 bases align to TRBD1. This CDR3 has 15 residues. J lost 4 bases, V lost 0 bases, and 3 bases had no gene match. The germline V gene encodes CDR1 LGHNA and CDR2 YNFKEQ. In DNA, the CDR3 is TGTGCCAGCAGCCAAGAACCAGGGGGTAATCAGCCCCAGCATTTT. This sequence encodes CASSQEPGGNQPQHF.

This sequence joins TRBV4-2 and TRBJ1-5; D uncertain. Germline V CDR1 and CDR2: LGHNA, YNFKEQ. V was shortened by 3 bases and J by 1 base, with 10 bases between the two germline ends. This CDR3 has 15 amino acids. CDR3 DNA sequence: TGTGCCAGCAGCCAGGGGATTGGGAGCAATCAGCCCCAGCATTTT. Protein: CASSQGIGSNQPQHF.

The gene calls are TRBV30 and TRBJ1-2; D is unclear. Germline CDR1 and CDR2: GTSNPN and SVGIG (reference sequence). CDR3 length: 15 residues. Trimming shortened V by 2 bases and J by 3 bases, and 16 bases separated the two germline ends. The CDR3 reads CAWSSEVEVDYGYTF. As DNA, the CDR3 is TGTGCCTGGAGTTCAGAGGTGGAAGTGGACTATGGCTACACCTTC.

This clone has only one observation. The rearrangement joins TRBV11-2 to TRBJ1-2; 10 bases agree with TRBD1. In germline, CDR1 is SGHAT, CDR2 FQNNGV. J lost 8 bases, V lost 5 bases, and 11 bases had no gene match. The CDR3 has 15 residues. In DNA form, the CDR3 reads TGTGCCAGCAGCCATTCGACAGGGGGCGCGAGAGGCTACACCTTC. This codes for CASSHSTGGARGYTF. The full variable domain, its missing parts supplied by reference TRBV11-2 and TRBJ1-2, is EAGVAQSPRYKIIEKRQSVAFWCNPISGHATLYWYQQILGQGPKLLIQFQNNGVVDDSQLPKDRFSAERLKGVDSTLKIQPAKLEDSAVYLCASSHSTGGARGYTFGSGTRLTVV.

The chain combines TRBV4-1 with TRBJ2-2; 15 bases agree with TRBD2. V lost 5 bases and J lost 5; bases outside the gene matches: 3. Germline V CDR1 and CDR2: MGHRA, YSYEKL. This CDR3 is built from 16 residues. The chain's CDR3 is CASSGTSGRWTGELFF. As DNA, the CDR3 is TGCGCCAGCAGCGGGACTAGCGGGAGGTGGACCGGGGAGCTGTTTTTT.

The chain joins TRBV10-3 to TRBJ1-5; perhaps TRBD1 as D (5 bases). This CDR3 is 15 amino acids long. Deletions cut 0 bases from V and 5 bases from J, with 11 bases between. CDR1 and CDR2 (germline): ENHRY, SYGVKD. The CDR3 loop reads CAISESDEGHQPQHF. CDR3 in DNA: TGTGCCATCAGTGAGTCGGACGAGGGGCATCAGCCCCAGCATTTT.

The gene calls are TRBV4-1 and TRBJ2-1; D is unresolved. Germline lookup yields CDR1 MGHRA and CDR2 YSYEKL. V lost 3 bases and J lost 6, with 3 bases in between. The CDR3 covers 11 residues. The CDR3 here is CASSHFNEQFF. The DNA for the CDR3 is TGCGCCAGCAGCCACTTCAATGAGCAGTTCTTC.

This chain links TRBV7-9 with TRBJ1-1; D may be TRBD1 (5 bases). CDR1 is SEHNR, CDR2 FQNEAQ, per germline (reference sequence). This CDR3 comprises 12 residues. V lost 7 bases, J lost 6 bases, and 12 bases lay in between. The CDR3 is CASNWDAPEAFF. The CDR3 DNA reads TGTGCCAGCAACTGGGACGCCCCTGAAGCTTTCTTT.

J is TRBJ2-6 and V is TRBV6-5; D is undetermined. V was cut by 0 bases and J by 2 bases, with 8 bases left in between. CDR1 is MNHEY, CDR2 SVGAGI, per germline. CDR3 length: 16 residues. The CDR3 sequence: CASSYSWGTGANVLTF. The CDR3 DNA sequence: TGTGCCAGCAGTTACTCCTGGGGAACTGGGGCCAACGTCCTGACTTTC.

The rearrangement uses TRBV19 and TRBJ2-7; possibly TRBD1 for D (5 bases). The CDR3 sequence is 14 residues long. The V end lost 3 bases, the J end lost 5 bases, and 14 bases lay between the germline ends. The germline gives CDR1 LNHDA, CDR2 SQIVND (reference sequence). CDR3 coding DNA: TGTGCCAGTAGTATGGGGTCAGGGAACCACGAGCAGTACTTC. It codes for CASSMGSGNHEQYF.

This chain joins TRBV7-3 and TRBJ1-1, with D tentatively TRBD1 (5 bases). Germline assignment: CDR1 SGHTA and CDR2 FQGTGA. The length of the CDR3 is 14 residues. The V and J ends lost 2 bases and 4 bases respectively, with 11 bases between them. The CDR3 coding sequence is TGTGCCAGCAGCTTAGGCCCCGGGGGCACTGAAGCTTTCTTT. Residues: CASSLGPGGTEAFF.